Following are 18 T cell receptor beta chains from one sample sequenced in a study of radiation and T cells in renal cell carcinoma. This table comes from immunoSEQ multiplex PCR, and its TCRdb copy is limited to in-frame clones, with some not included. Of 100,000 to 150,000 clones listed, around 80% are singletons. This sample's time point: blood 2 weeks post-SBRT. Regarding treatment: 15 Gy SBRT to primary tumor, nephrectomy 4 weeks later. The material sequenced was blood, taken from a patient whose treatment included radiotherapy and nephrectomy. The receptors here all came from a middle-aged man with renal cell carcinoma.

This clone was recorded only once. This sequence joins TRBV7-9 and TRBJ2-7, with 11 nucleotides matching TRBD1. This CDR3 contains 15 residues. Germline lookup yields CDR1 SEHNR and CDR2 FQNEAQ (reference sequence). J lost 0 bases, V lost 5 bases, and 3 bases had no gene match. This CDR3 is CASSQGTGGSYEQYF. Here the CDR3 DNA reads TGTGCCAGCAGCCAAGGGACAGGGGGCTCCTACGAGCAGTACTTC.

The rearrangement joins TRBV11-1 to TRBJ1-4, with no clear D. V was trimmed by 2 bases and J by 8 bases, leaving 12 bases between them. This CDR3 comprises 14 residues. The V gene's germline CDR1 is SGHAT and CDR2 FQDESV (reference sequence). CDR3 in amino acids: CASSLRAGGEKLFF. The CDR3 nucleotides are TGTGCCAGCAGCTTACGAGCAGGTGGGGAAAAACTGTTTTTT.

This clone appeared a single time. The J gene is TRBJ2-7, the V gene TRBV25-1; a weak D match, TRBD1 (5 bases). This CDR3 has 16 amino acids. Trimming took 6 bases from V and 3 from J, leaving 21 bases between them. CDR1 is MGHDK, CDR2 SYGVNS, per germline. CDR3 sequence: CASSPNKGPSDYEQYF. CDR3 nucleotide sequence: TGTGCCAGCAGCCCTAATAAGGGGCCATCGGACTACGAGCAGTACTTC.

The chain joins TRBV10-3 to TRBJ1-2, with 11 bases matching TRBD1. V shed 3 bases and J 4 bases; nucleotides not matched to a gene: 4. This CDR3 comprises 15 residues. Germline V gene sequence: CDR1 ENHRY, CDR2 SYGVKD. The DNA for the CDR3 is TGTGCCATCAGTGATGAAGGACAGGGGGCCTATGGCTACACCTTC. As protein: CAISDEGQGAYGYTF.

The V and J genes are TRBV5-4 and TRBJ2-4; possibly TRBD1 for D (6 bases). The CDR3 extends over 14 amino acids. Trimming pared 4 bases from V and 2 bases from J, leaving 10 bases between. The germline V gene encodes CDR1 SGHNT and CDR2 YYREEE (reference sequence). CDR3 amino acids: CASSPDSSKNIQYF. CDR3 DNA sequence: TGTGCCAGCAGCCCGGACAGCTCCAAAAACATTCAGTACTTC.

This clone was counted between two and nine times. The chain employs TRBV6-5 and TRBJ2-2, with 9 bases aligning to TRBD2. The CDR3 spans 16 residues. V was clipped by 2 bases and J by 5 bases; unmatched bases: 6. Germline V gene data show CDR1 as MNHEY and CDR2 as SVGAGI. The CDR3 DNA reads TGTGCCAGCAGTTACGATAGCGGGGGTACGACCGGGGAGCTGTTTTTT. It is translated as CASSYDSGGTTGELFF.

This clone is a singleton in its sample. The chain is built from TRBV11-2 and TRBJ1-3; D is ambiguous. The CDR3 consists of 14 residues. CDR1 and CDR2 from the germline V gene are SGHAT and FQNNGV. V dropped 1 base and J dropped 0 bases, with 4 bases sitting between them. This CDR3 reads CASSLGSSGNTIYF. The CDR3 region has the DNA TGTGCCAGCAGCTTAGGGTCCTCTGGAAACACCATATATTTT.

This clone was picked up a small number of times. This sequence joins TRBV30 and TRBJ1-6; 8 bases match TRBD1. Per germline, CDR1 GTSNPN and CDR2 SVGIG (reference sequence). The CDR3 is made up of 14 amino acids. V shed 3 bases, J shed 8 bases, and the junction held 6 bases outside the gene matches. CDR3 residues: CAWRNRGFDSPLHF. CDR3 sequence (DNA): TGTGCCTGGAGGAACAGGGGGTTCGATTCACCCCTCCACTTT.

The gene calls are TRBV5-1 and TRBJ2-3; D is ambiguous. Per the germline V gene, CDR1 is SGHRS and CDR2 is YFSETQ. V lost 4 bases to trimming and J lost 4 bases, with 19 bases between them. The CDR3 sequence is 16 residues long. For the CDR3, the DNA is TGCGCCAGCAGCCAAAATCTAGTAGAAGAAGCAGATACGCAGTATTTT. This codes for CASSQNLVEEADTQYF.

The chain links TRBV6-6 to TRBJ1-5; maybe TRBD1 (6 bases). The CDR3 contains 13 residues. The germline gives CDR1 MNHNY, CDR2 SVGAGI (reference sequence). The ends were cut back, 8 bases at V and 7 bases at J, with 15 bases in the middle. CDR3 residues: CASYGRGGQPQHF. The CDR3 DNA reads TGTGCCAGCTATGGAAGGGGGGGGCAGCCCCAGCATTTT.

This clone was counted only a few times. The V gene is TRBV19, the J gene TRBJ2-7; D not resolved. This CDR3 region has 13 residues. The germline V gene has CDR1 LNHDA and CDR2 SQIVND (reference sequence). V was pared by 1 base and J by 12 bases, with 16 bases between. The CDR3 loop is CASSIGMGHPRYF. The CDR3 DNA reads as TGTGCCAGTAGTATAGGGATGGGTCACCCCCGGTACTTC.

The rearrangement links TRBV29-1 to TRBJ2-1; 8 bases match TRBD1. From germline, CDR1 is SQVTM and CDR2 ANQGSEA. This CDR3 region has 16 residues. The V gene end was trimmed by 5 bases and the J gene end by 4 bases; junction bases not matched to a gene: 13. The CDR3 DNA reads as TGCAGCGTTTCCCATCGGACAGGGACCTTTTACAATGAGCAGTTCTTC. It codes for CSVSHRTGTFYNEQFF.

The chain recombines TRBV5-1 with TRBJ2-6; no reliable D call. CDR3 length: 13 amino acids. Germline V gene lookup returns CDR1 SGHRS and CDR2 YFSETQ. V gave up 4 bases and J gave up 5 bases, with 7 bases separating them. CDR3 DNA: TGCGCCAGCAGCCCTGCCTGGGCCAACGTCCTGACTTTC. It encodes CASSPAWANVLTF.

The chain joins TRBV5-1 to TRBJ2-3; 15 bases match TRBD2. The CDR3 covers 17 residues. Germline CDR1 is SGHRS and CDR2 is YFSETQ. V dropped 2 bases and J dropped 6; count of bases not matched to a gene: 7. The CDR3 loop reads CASSFLGLAGGGDTQYF. The DNA of the CDR3 is TGCGCCAGCAGCTTCTTGGGACTAGCGGGAGGAGGGGATACGCAGTATTTT.

This clone was detected once. The chain's CDR3 is CASRIRQVWYNEQFF. The CDR3 DNA reads as TGTGCCAGCAGGATCCGGCAGGTCTGGTACAATGAGCAGTTCTTC. The gene calls are TRBV6-1 and TRBJ2-1; D is uncertain. The CDR3 totals 15 residues. Per the germline V gene, CDR1 is MNHNS and CDR2 is SASEGT. Deletions cut 6 bases from V and 4 bases from J, with 16 bases between.

The V and J genes are TRBV7-9 and TRBJ1-2; D ambiguous. The CDR3 is 13 amino acids. Germline values: CDR1 SEHNR, CDR2 FQNEAQ (reference sequence). V dropped 6 bases and J dropped 6 bases, with 14 bases sitting between them. The CDR3 protein is CASRLGGPDGYTF. The CDR3 region has the DNA TGTGCCAGCAGACTCGGAGGTCCTGATGGCTACACCTTC. The full variable domain, with the rest looked up from reference TRBV7-9 and TRBJ1-2, is DTGVSQNPRHKITKRGQNVTFRCDPISEHNRLYWYRQTLGQGPEFLTYFQNEAQLEKSRLLSDRFSAERPKGSFSTLEIQRTEQGDSAMYLCASRLGGPDGYTFGSGTRLTVV.

The chain links TRBV4-3 to TRBJ2-5, with a tentative D call TRBD1 (6 bases). The CDR3 runs to 19 residues. Trimming cost V 0 bases and J 1 base, with 21 bases left between them. In germline, CDR1 is LGHNA, CDR2 YSLEER. The DNA for the CDR3 is TGCGCCAGCAGCCAAGAGGTGGTGGGGGCCCTCCCCTCCCAAGAGACCCAGTACTTC. Protein: CASSQEVVGALPSQETQYF.

The rearrangement uses TRBV7-9 and TRBJ1-5; D remains ambiguous. V was pared by 2 bases and J by 2 bases, with 13 bases between. The CDR3 runs to 16 residues. CDR1 is SEHNR, CDR2 FQNEAQ, per germline (reference sequence). The CDR3 DNA reads as TGTGCCAGCAGCTTATACAGCGAGAGGGGCAATCAGCCCCAGCATTTT. Encoded protein: CASSLYSERGNQPQHF.